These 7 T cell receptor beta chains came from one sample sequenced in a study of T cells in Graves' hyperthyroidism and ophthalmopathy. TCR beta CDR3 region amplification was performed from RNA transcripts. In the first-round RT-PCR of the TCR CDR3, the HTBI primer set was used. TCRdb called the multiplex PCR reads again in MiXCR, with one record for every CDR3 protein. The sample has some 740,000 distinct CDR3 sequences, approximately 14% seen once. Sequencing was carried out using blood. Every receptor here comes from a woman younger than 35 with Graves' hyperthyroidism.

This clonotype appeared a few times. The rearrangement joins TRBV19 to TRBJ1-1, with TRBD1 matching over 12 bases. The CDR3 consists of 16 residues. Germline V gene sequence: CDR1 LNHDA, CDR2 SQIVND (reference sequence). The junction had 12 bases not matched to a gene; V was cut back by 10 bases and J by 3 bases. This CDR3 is CAIRGGGQGAYTEAFF. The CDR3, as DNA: TGTGCCATCAGGGGAGGGGGACAGGGGGCCTACACTGAAGCTTTCTTT.

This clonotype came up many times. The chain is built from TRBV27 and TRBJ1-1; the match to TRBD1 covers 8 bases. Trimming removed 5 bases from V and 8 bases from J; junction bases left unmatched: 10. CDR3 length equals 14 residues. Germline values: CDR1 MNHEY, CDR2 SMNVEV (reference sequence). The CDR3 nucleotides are TGTGCCAGCAGTCGGCCCGGGACAGGTGCCGAAGCTTTCTTT. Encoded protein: CASSRPGTGAEAFF.

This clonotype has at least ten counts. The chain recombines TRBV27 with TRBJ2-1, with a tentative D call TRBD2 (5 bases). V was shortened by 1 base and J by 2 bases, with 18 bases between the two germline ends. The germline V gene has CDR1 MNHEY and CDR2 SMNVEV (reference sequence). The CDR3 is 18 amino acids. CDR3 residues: CASSLFRTSSKTYNEQFF. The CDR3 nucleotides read TGTGCCAGCAGTTTATTTCGGACTTCCTCCAAGACCTACAATGAGCAGTTCTTC.

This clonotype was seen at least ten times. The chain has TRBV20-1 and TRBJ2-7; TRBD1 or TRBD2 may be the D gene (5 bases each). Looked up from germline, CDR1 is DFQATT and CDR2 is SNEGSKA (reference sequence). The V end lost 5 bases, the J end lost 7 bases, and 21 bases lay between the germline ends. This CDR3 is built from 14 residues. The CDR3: CSAVREPTLGEQYF. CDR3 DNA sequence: TGCAGTGCTGTCAGGGAGCCCACCTTGGGTGAGCAGTACTTC.

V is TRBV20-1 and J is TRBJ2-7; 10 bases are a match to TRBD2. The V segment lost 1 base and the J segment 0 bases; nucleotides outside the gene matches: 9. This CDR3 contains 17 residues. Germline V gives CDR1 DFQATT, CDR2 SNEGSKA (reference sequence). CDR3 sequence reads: CSARAHKLAGRSYEQYF. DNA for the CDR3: TGCAGTGCTAGAGCCCATAAACTAGCGGGACGCTCCTACGAGCAGTACTTC.

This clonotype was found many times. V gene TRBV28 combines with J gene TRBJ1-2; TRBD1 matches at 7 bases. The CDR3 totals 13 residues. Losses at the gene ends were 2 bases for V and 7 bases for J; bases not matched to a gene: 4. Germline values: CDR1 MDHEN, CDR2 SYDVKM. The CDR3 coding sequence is TGTGCCAGCAGTTTAAGGAACAGGGGTGGCTACACCTTC. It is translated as CASSLRNRGGYTF.

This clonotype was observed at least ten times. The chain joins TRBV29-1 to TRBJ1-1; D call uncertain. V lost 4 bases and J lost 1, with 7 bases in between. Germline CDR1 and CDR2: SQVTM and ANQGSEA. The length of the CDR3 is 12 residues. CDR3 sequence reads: CSVARGNTEAFF. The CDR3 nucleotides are TGCAGCGTTGCCCGGGGGAACACTGAAGCTTTCTTT. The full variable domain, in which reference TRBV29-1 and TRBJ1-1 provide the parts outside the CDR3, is SAVISQKPSRDICQRGTSLTIQCQVDSQVTMMFWYRQQPGQSLTLIATANQGSEATYESGFVIDKFPISRPNLTFSTLTVSNMSPEDSSIYLCSVARGNTEAFFGQGTRLTVV.